The rows below give T cell receptor beta chains drawn from one sample of a study of cytomegalovirus exposure and HLA in healthy donors. Method: immunoSEQ multiplex PCR; TCRdb's copy keeps in-frame clones and lacks some. The sample lists 200,000 to 250,000 clones, 85% occurring once. Source material: PBMCs. The origin of the receptors is a girl aged 2 to 9 in good health and CMV-seronegative. The CDR3 runs from the conserved cysteine through the conserved F or W. A D gene is named only where the DNA matches it firmly.

v_call d_call cdr3_aa
TRBV10-1 TRBD1 CASRPDRENTGELFF
TRBV4-1 NA CASSRRDSSYNEQFF
TRBV4-1 TRBD1 CASSLTDRASYEQYF
TRBV4-2 TRBD2 CASSPAGLQPYNEQFF
TRBV5-1 TRBD2 CASSLVGLAPSYQGETQYF
TRBV5-1 TRBD1 CASKTGTGGNTIYF
TRBV29-1 TRBD2 CSVEQTNRGGETQYF
TRBV18 NA CASSPGRSSYEQYF
TRBV4-1 TRBD1 CASSQPDRDEEKLFF
TRBV13 NA CASSLGYSGYEQYF
TRBV18 TRBD1 CASSPVQGAAKLFF
TRBV5-4 NA CASSPGLSSGANVLTF
TRBV7-9 TRBD1 CASRPAGRGGFNEKLFF
TRBV12-5 TRBD1 CASGFSTGTGNTIYF
TRBV7-9 NA CASSPHTNTEAFF
TRBV2 TRBD2 CASSDGGGLRTDTQYF
TRBV5-1 TRBD1 CASSPWDRDSTDTQYF
TRBV5-1 TRBD2 CASRIAGDTGELFF
TRBV5-1 TRBD1 CASSLGQGGETQYF
TRBV7-2 TRBD1 CASSRRGHNEQYF
TRBV7-9 NA CASRSIMGGRGQETQYF
TRBV7-3 NA CARHYRDDLGRTEAFF
TRBV19 NA CASSVPGERKGYGYTF
TRBV11-3 TRBD2 CASSSSGGVNYNEQFF
TRBV11-2 TRBD1 CASSLAGTGGLRAFF
TRBV30 TRBD2 CAWRPLSGVEETQYF
TRBV4-2 TRBD2 CASSLTLAGDAEETQYF
TRBV6-4 NA CASSEGQGATSGPYNEQFF
TRBV19 TRBD2 CASSSGLAGGYEQYF
TRBV5-6 TRBD1 CASSPLGQGTDTQYF
TRBV5-1 TRBD1 CASSLRGPGQGANTEAFF
TRBV19 NA CASSIDLAGPKDEQFF
TRBV15 NA CATSRVSLNKGNTIYF
TRBV10-1 TRBD1 CASSPGQGPSGANVLTF
TRBV5-6 NA CASTWYRSGSPLHF
TRBV5-1 NA CASSLGRGPNEKLFF
TRBV2 TRBD2 CANGLDTDTQYF
TRBV4-1 NA CASSQGVAANEQFF
TRBV5-1 NA CASSLAAGSNEQFF
TRBV30 NA CAWRGGGRTEAFF
TRBV5-1 TRBD1 CASSLDGQGTRFGYTF
TRBV5-6 TRBD1 CASSLSQGASQPQHF
TRBV5-1 NA CASSLAVVGVYGYTF
TRBV30 TRBD2 CAWSVGLAGGTDTQYF
TRBV5-1 TRBD2 CASSPGLAGNNEQFF
TRBV4-1 NA CASSQPGQPGKQYF